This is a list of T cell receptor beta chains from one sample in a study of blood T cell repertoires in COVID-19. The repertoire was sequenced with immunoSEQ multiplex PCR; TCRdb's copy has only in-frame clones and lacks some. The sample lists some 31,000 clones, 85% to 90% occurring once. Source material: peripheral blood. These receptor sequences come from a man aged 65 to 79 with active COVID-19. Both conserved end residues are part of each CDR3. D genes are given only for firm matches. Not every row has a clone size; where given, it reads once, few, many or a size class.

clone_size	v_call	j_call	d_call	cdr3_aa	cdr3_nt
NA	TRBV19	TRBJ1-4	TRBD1	CASSIAGGPNEKLFF	TGTGCCAGTAGTATTGCAGGGGGCCCTAATGAAAAACTGTTTTTT
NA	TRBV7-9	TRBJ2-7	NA	CASSPKETEQYF	TGTGCCAGCAGCCCAAAGGAGACCGAGCAGTACTTC
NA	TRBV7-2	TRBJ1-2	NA	CASSLAAAPQGYTF	TGTGCCAGCAGCTTAGCGGCGGCTCCCCAGGGCTACACCTTC
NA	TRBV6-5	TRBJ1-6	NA	CASNPSDGWNSPLHF	TGTGCCAGCAATCCCTCCGACGGGTGGAATTCACCCCTCCACTTT
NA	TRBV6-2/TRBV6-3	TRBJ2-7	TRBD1	CASSYVGGQVYYEQYF	TGTGCCAGCAGTTACGTGGGGGGACAGGTTTACTACGAGCAGTACTTC
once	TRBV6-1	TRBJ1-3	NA	CASSESGAVGNTIYF	TGTGCCAGCAGTGAATCCGGAGCGGTAGGGAACACCATATATTTT
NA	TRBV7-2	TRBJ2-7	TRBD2	CASSLGLLSYEQYF	TGTGCCAGCAGCCTGGGACTACTATCCTACGAGCAGTACTTC
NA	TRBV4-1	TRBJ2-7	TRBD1	CASSQGVGQGRPYEQYF	TGCGCCAGCAGCCAGGGGGTGGGACAGGGGAGGCCCTACGAGCAGTACTTC
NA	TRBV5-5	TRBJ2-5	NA	CASSLGGRAQETQYF	TGTGCCAGCAGCTTGGGGGGCCGCGCCCAAGAGACCCAGTACTTC
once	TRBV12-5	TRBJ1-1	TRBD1	CASGLLTTGKAFF	TGTGCTAGTGGTTTGTTAACGACAGGGAAAGCTTTCTTT
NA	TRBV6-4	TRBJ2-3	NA	CASSDSSGEADTQYF	TGTGCCAGCAGTGACTCTAGCGGAGAGGCAGATACGCAGTATTTT
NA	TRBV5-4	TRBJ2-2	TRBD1	CASSSTGSITGELFF	TGTGCCAGCAGTTCGACAGGGTCCATCACCGGGGAGCTGTTTTTT
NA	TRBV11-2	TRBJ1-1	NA	CASSLVGGLITEAFF	TGTGCCAGCAGCTTAGTGGGGGGGCTTATCACTGAAGCTTTCTTT
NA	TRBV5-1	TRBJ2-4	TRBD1	CASSRRSGTGGFMDIQYF	TGCGCCAGCAGTCGCCGATCCGGGACAGGGGGCTTTATGGACATTCAGTACTTC
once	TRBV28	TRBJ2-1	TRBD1	CASRKGGGHNEQFF	TGTGCCAGCCGTAAAGGGGGCGGCCACAATGAGCAGTTCTTC
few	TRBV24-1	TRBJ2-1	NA	CATSDGRTVSSYNEQFF	TGTGCCACCAGTGATGGCCGGACAGTGAGTTCCTACAATGAGCAGTTCTTC
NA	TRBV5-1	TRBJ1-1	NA	CASSSQTVNTEAFF	TGCGCCAGCAGCTCCCAGACAGTGAACACTGAAGCTTTCTTT
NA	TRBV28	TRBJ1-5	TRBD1	CASSFQTGQRQPQHF	TGTGCCAGCAGCTTCCAGACAGGGCAGCGTCAGCCCCAGCATTTT
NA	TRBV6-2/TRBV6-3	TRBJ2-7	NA	CASSYPRRANSYEQYF	TGTGCCAGCAGTTACCCCCGCAGGGCCAATTCCTACGAGCAGTACTTC
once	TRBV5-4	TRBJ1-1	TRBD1	CASSWDRVRNTEAFF	TGTGCCAGCAGCTGGGACAGGGTTCGGAACACTGAAGCTTTCTTT
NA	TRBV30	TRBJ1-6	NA	CAWSRQGGSPLHF	TGTGCCTGGAGTAGGCAGGGCGGTTCACCCCTCCACTTT
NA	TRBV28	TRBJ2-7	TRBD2	CASRKSGRAVYEQYF	TGTGCCAGCAGGAAGAGCGGGAGGGCCGTCTACGAGCAGTACTTC
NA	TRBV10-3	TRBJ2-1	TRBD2	CAISAPPGGTSGDSEQFF	TGTGCCATCAGTGCCCCACCGGGCGGGACTAGCGGTGACAGTGAGCAGTTCTTC
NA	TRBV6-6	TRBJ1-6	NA	CASIEAGGSYNSPLHF	TGTGCCAGCATCGAAGCGGGGGGGAGTTATAATTCACCCCTCCACTTT
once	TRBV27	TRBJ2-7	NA	CASSLKGRSYEQYF	TGTGCCAGCAGTTTAAAGGGGAGGTCCTACGAGCAGTACTTC
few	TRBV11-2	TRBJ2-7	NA	CASSHPWGLHNEQYF	TGTGCCAGCAGCCACCCCTGGGGACTGCATAACGAGCAGTACTTC
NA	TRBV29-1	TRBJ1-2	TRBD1	CSVASGTGLNGYTF	TGCAGCGTTGCTTCCGGGACAGGTCTTAATGGCTACACCTTC
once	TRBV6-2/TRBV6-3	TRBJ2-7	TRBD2	CASIPRTSALDEQYF	TGTGCCAGCATCCCCCGGACTAGCGCCCTGGACGAGCAGTACTTC
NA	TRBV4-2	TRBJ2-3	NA	CASSQVKDTQYF	TGTGCCAGCAGCCAAGTCAAAGATACGCAGTATTTT
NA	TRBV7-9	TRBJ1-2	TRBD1	CASSPLGGQGATYGYTF	TGTGCCAGCAGCCCCCTGGGGGGACAGGGGGCTACCTATGGCTACACCTTC
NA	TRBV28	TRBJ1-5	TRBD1	CASITGGKGNQPQHF	TGTGCCAGCATAACAGGGGGGAAAGGCAATCAGCCCCAGCATTTT
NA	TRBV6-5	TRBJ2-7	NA	CASSYGGTDEQYF	TGTGCCAGCAGTTACGGAGGAACCGACGAGCAGTACTTC
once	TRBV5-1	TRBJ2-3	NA	CASSLEGGTSTGTQYF	TGCGCCAGCAGCTTGGAAGGAGGAACTAGCACAGGTACGCAGTATTTT
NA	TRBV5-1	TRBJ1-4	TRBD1	CASSATGGLGEKLFF	TGCGCCAGCAGCGCCACAGGGGGTTTAGGAGAAAAACTGTTTTTT
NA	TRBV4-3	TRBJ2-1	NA	CASSQDTLPSEQFF	TGCGCCAGCAGCCAAGATACGCTCCCTAGTGAGCAGTTCTTC
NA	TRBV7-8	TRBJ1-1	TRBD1	CASSLGQGNTEAFF	TGTGCCAGCAGCCTTGGACAGGGAAACACTGAAGCTTTCTTT
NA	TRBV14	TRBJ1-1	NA	CASSQAGQRSTEAFF	TGTGCCAGCAGCCAAGCAGGACAGAGGAGTACTGAAGCTTTCTTT
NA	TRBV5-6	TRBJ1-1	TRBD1	CASTIQGRITEAFF	TGTGCCAGCACCATACAGGGGCGAATCACTGAAGCTTTCTTT
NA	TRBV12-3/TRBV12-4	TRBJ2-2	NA	CASSQDLTGELFF	TGTGCCAGCAGCCAGGACTTGACCGGGGAGCTGTTTTTT
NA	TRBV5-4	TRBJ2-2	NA	CASSSYASNTGELFF	TGTGCCAGCAGCTCCTACGCTTCGAACACCGGGGAGCTGTTTTTT
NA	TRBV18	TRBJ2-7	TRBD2	CASASSSGTYEQYF	TGTGCCAGCGCGTCCTCTAGCGGGACCTACGAGCAGTACTTC
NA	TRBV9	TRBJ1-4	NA	CASSVGPGTNEKLFF	TGTGCCAGCAGCGTAGGCCCAGGGACTAATGAAAAACTGTTTTTT
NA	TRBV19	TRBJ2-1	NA	CASSIGGQRTYNEQFF	TGTGCCAGTAGTATTGGGGGCCAGCGGACCTACAATGAGCAGTTCTTC
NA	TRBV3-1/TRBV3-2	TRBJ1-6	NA	CASTGGGSYNSPLHF	TGTGCCAGCACGGGGGGAGGGTCCTATAATTCACCCCTCCACTTT
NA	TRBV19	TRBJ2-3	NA	CASSPARGTDTQYF	TGTGCCAGTAGTCCGGCGCGGGGCACAGATACGCAGTATTTT
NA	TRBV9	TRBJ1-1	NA	CASSRNGREAPSEAFF	TGTGCCAGCAGCAGAAACGGCAGGGAGGCCCCCTCTGAAGCTTTCTTT
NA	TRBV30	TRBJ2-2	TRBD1	CAWKLRTGMAGELFF	TGTGCCTGGAAATTGAGGACAGGGATGGCCGGGGAGCTGTTTTTT